This TCR beta chain derives from a study of blood T cell repertoires in COVID-19. Across the whole study: The study drew acute and convalescent COVID-19 samples from the United States, Italy and Spain. PBMCs, B-cell-depleted T cells, or T cells provided the cDNA or gDNA that made up the material.

Germline-derived CDR1 and CDR2 are LGHNA and YNFKEQ. The CDR3 length is 14 residues. Unmatched junction bases numbered 7, after V lost 5 bases and J lost 8 bases. In the original workflow: Counts of nucleated cells, estimated from reference gene primer amplification, were obtained. Generated by immunoSEQ multiplex PCR, the TCRdb table keeps only in-frame clones and is missing some. V, J and clone size were drawn from that table, and D and trimming were deduced from the DNA. The sample consists of about 120,000 clones, about four fifths of them appearing once. The rearrangement links TRBV4-2 to TRBJ1-4, with 8 positions matching TRBD1. The sequence derives from a man in his fifties or sixties with acute or convalescent COVID-19. Material: peripheral blood. The CDR3 is CASSYGQGGEKLFF. The CDR3 DNA reads as TGTGCCAGCAGCTATGGACAGGGAGGGGAAAAACTGTTTTTT.